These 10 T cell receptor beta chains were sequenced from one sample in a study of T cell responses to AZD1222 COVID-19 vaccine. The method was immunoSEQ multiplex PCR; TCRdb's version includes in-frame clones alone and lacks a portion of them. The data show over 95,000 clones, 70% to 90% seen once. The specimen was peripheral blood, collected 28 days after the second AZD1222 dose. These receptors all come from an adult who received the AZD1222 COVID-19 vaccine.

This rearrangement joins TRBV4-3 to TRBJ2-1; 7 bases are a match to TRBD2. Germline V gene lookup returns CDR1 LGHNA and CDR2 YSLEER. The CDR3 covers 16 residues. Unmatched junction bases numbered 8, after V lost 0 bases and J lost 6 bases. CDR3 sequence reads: CASSQDLSGEANEQFF. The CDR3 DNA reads TGCGCCAGCAGCCAAGATCTGAGCGGGGAGGCCAATGAGCAGTTCTTC.

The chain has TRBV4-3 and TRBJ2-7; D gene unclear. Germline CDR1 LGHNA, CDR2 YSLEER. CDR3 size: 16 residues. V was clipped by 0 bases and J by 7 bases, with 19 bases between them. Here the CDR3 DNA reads TGCGCCAGCAGCCAAGATGCTACAGCCTTCCTTGATGAGCAGTACTTC. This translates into CASSQDATAFLDEQYF.

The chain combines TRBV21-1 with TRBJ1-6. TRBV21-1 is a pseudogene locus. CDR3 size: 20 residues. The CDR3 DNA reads TGTGCCAGCAGCAAAGAGACGGCAGCCAGACGGAGCTCCTATAATTCACCCCTCCACTTT. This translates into CASSKETAARRSSYNSPLHF.

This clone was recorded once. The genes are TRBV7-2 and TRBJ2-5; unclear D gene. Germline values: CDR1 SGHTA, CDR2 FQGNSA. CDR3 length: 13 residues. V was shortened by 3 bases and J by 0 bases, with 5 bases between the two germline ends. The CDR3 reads CASSLVNQETQYF. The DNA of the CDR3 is TGTGCCAGCAGCTTGGTGAACCAAGAGACCCAGTACTTC.

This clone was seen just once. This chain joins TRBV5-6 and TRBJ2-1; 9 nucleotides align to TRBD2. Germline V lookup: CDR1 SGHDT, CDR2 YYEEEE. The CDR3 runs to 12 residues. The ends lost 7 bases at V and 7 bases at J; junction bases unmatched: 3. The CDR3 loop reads CASRGLANEQFF. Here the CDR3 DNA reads TGTGCCAGCCGCGGACTAGCGAATGAGCAGTTCTTC.

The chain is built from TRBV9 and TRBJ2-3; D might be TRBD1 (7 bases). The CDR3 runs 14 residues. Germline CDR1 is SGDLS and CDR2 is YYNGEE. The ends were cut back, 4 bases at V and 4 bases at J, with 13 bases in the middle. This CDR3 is CASSIQGGADTQYF. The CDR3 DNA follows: TGTGCCAGCAGCATCCAGGGGGGCGCAGATACGCAGTATTTT.

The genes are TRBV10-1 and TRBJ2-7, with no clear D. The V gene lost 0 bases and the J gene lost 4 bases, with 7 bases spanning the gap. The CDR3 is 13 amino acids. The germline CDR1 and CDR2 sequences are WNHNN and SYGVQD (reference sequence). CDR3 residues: CASSESGLYEQYF. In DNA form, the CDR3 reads TGCGCCAGCAGTGAGTCGGGCCTATACGAGCAGTACTTC.

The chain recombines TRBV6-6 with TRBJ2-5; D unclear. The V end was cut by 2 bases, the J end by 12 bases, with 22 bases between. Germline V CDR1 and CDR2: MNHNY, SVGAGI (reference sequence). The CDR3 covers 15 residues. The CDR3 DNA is TGTGCCAGCAGTTACCCCTTAGGGTCGGCCGAAGGAAAGTACTTC. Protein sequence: CASSYPLGSAEGKYF.

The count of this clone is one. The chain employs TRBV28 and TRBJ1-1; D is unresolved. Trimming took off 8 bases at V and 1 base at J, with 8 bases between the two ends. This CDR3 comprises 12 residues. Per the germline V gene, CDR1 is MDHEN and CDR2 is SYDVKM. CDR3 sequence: CASGLPNTEAFF. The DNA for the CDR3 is TGTGCCAGCGGATTGCCGAACACTGAAGCTTTCTTT.

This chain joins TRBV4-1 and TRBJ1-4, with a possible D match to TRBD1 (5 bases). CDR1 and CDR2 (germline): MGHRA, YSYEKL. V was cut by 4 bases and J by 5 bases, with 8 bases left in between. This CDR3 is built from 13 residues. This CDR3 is CASSLGGNEKLFF. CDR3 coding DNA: TGCGCCAGCAGCCTTGGGGGGAATGAAAAACTGTTTTTT.